Described below is a single T cell receptor beta chain sequence and its context. The antigen is undetermined. With 4 bases removed from V and 2 bases from J, the gap between germline ends came to 18 bases. The CDR3 is made up of 17 amino acids. Per the germline V gene, CDR1 is KGHDR and CDR2 is SFDVKD. A sample-barcoded 5' primer and a J-beta primer mix were used in a second PCR of about 6 to 12 cycles. MiXCR, applied by TCRdb to the 5' RACE reads, yields one record per CDR3 protein. The sample shows hundreds of thousands of distinct CDR3 sequences, around 46% of them seen only once. This record comes from a study of blood T cells in healthy people across ages. Overall study: Every two T cells gave about one barcoded beta molecule via template switching.

Study-wide findings and caveats: Diversity was higher, and naive CD4+ cells more numerous, in long-lived donors than in aged donors.

This TCR came from a woman aged 60-75 years in good health. V gene TRBV24-1 combines with J gene TRBJ2-3, with D possibly being TRBD1 (6 bases). The source material was blood. The CDR3 here is CATSDPASTGYTDTQYF. In nucleotides, the CDR3 is TGTGCCACCAGTGACCCCGCCTCGACAGGTTACACAGATACGCAGTATTTT.